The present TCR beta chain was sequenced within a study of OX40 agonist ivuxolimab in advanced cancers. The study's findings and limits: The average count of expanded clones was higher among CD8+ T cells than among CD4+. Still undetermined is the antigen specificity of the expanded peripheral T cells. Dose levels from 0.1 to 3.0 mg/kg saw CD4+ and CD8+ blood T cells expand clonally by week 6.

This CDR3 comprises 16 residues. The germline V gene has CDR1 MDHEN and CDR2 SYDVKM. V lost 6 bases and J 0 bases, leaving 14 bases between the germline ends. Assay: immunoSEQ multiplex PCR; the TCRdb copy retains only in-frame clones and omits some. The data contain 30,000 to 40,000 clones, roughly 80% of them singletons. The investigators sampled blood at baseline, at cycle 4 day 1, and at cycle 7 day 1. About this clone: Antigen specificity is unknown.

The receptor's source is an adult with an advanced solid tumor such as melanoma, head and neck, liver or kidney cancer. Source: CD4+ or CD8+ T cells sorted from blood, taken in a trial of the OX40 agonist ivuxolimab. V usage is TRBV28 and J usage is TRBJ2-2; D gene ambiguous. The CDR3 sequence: CASSPDSLPNTGELFF. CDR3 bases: TGTGCCAGCAGCCCTGACTCACTACCGAACACCGGGGAGCTGTTTTTT.